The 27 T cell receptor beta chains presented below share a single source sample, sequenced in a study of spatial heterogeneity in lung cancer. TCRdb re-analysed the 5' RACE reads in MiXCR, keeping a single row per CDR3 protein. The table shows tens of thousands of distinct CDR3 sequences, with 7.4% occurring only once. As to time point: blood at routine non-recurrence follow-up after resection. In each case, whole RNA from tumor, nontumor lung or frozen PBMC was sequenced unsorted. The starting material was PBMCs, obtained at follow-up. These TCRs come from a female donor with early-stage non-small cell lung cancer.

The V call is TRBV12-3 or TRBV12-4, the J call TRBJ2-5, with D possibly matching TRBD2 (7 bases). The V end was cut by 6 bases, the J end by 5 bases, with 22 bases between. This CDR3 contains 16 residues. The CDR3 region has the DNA TGTGCCAGCAGCCGGAGAGGCGGGGGCCTCTCCGAGACCCAGTACTTC. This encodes CASSRRGGGLSETQYF.

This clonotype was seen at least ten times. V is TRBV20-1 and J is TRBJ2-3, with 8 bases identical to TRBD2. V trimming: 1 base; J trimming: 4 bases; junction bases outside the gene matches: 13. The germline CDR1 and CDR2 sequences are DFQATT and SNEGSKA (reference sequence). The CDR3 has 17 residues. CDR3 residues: CSARGELAEAVADTQYF. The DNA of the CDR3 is TGCAGTGCTAGAGGGGAACTAGCGGAGGCCGTTGCAGATACGCAGTATTTT.

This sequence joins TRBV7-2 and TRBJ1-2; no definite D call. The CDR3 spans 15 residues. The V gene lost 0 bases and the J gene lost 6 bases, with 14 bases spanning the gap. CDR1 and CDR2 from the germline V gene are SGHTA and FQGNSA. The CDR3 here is CASSLAQRVLNGYTF. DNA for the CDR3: TGTGCCAGCAGCTTAGCCCAGAGGGTTCTCAATGGCTACACCTTC.

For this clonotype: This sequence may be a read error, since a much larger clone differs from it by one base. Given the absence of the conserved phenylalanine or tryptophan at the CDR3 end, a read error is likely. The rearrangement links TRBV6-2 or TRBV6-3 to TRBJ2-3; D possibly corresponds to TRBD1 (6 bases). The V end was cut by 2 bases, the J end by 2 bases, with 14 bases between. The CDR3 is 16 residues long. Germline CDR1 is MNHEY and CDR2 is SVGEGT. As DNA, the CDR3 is TGTGCCAGCAGTTACCAACAGGGTTTTTCCACAGATACGCAGTATATT. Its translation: CASSYQQGFSTDTQYI.

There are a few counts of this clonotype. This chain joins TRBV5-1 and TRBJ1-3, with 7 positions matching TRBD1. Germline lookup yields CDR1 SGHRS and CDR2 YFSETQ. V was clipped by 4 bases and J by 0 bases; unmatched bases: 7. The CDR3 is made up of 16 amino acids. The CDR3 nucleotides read TGCGCCAGCAGCCGGATCGGGACAGACTCTGGAAACACCATATATTTT. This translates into CASSRIGTDSGNTIYF.

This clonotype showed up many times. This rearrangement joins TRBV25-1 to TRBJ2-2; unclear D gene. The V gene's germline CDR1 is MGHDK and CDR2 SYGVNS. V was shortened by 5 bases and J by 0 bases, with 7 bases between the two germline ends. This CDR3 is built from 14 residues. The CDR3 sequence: CASSKRTNTGELFF. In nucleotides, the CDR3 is TGTGCCAGCAGTAAACGGACGAACACCGGGGAGCTGTTTTTT.

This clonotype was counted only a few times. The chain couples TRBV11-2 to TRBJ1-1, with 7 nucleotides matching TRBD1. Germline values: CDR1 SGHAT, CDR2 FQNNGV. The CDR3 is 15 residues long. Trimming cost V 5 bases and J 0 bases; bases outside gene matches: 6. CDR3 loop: CASSSRGSLNTEAFF. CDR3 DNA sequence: TGTGCCAGCAGCAGCAGGGGGTCTTTGAACACTGAAGCTTTCTTT.

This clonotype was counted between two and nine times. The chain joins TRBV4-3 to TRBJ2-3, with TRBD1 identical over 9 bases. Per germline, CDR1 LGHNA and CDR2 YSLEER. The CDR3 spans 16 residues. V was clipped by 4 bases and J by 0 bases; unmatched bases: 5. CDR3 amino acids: CASSPTGGFSTDTQYF. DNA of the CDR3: TGCGCCAGCAGCCCAACAGGGGGCTTTAGCACAGATACGCAGTATTTT.

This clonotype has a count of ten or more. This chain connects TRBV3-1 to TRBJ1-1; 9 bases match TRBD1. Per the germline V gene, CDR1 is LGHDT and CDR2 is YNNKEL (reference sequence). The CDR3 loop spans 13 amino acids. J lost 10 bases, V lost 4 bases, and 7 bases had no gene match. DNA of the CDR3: TGTGCCAGCAGCCTAAGGACAGGGGCATCAGCTTTCTTT. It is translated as CASSLRTGASAFF.

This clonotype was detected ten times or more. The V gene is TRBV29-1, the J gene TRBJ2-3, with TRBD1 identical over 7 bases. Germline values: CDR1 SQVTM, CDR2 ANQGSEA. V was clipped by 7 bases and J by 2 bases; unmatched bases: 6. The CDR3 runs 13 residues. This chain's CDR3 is CSATGIPTDTQYF. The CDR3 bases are TGCAGCGCGACAGGGATACCCACAGATACGCAGTATTTT.

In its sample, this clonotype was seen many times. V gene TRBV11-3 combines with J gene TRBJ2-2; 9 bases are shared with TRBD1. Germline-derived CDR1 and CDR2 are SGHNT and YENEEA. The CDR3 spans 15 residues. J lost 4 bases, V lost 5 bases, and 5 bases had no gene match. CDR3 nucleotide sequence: TGTGCCAGCAGCCCCGACAGGGGGGGCACCGGGGAGCTGTTTTTT. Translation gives CASSPDRGGTGELFF.

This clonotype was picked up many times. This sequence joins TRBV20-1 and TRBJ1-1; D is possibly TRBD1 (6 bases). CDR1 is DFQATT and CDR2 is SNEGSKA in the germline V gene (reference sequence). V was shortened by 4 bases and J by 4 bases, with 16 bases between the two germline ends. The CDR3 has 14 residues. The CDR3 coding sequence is TGCAGTGCTACGGGCCGGTCAGGGGTCACTGAAGCTTTCTTT. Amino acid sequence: CSATGRSGVTEAFF.

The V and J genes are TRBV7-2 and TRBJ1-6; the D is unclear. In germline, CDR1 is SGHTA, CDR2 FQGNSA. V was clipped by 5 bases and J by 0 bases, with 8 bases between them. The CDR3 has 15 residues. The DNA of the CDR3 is TGTGCCAGCAGCGGGATGAGCTCCTATAATTCACCCCTCCACTTT. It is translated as CASSGMSSYNSPLHF.

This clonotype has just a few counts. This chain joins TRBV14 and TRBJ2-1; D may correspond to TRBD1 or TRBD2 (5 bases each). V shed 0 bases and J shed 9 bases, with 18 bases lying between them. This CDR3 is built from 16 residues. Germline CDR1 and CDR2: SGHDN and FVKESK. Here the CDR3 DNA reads TGTGCCAGCAGCCAAGATAGGGACCTTATGTGGGTTGAGCAGTTCTTC. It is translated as CASSQDRDLMWVEQFF.

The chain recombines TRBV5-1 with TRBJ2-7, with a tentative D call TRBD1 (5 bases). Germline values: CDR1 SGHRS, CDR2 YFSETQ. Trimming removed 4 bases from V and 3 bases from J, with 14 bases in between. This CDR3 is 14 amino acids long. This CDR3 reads CASSGMTDNYEQYF. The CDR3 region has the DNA TGCGCCAGCAGCGGAATGACAGATAACTACGAGCAGTACTTC.

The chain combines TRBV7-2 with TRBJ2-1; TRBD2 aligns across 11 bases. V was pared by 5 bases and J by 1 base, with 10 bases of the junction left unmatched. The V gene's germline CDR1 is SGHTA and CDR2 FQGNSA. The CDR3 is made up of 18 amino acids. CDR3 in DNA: TGTGCCAGCAGCCTCCCGGGTCTAGCGGGGGGTTCCTACAATGAGCAGTTCTTC. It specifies CASSLPGLAGGSYNEQFF. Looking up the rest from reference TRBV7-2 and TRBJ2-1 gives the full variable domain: GAGVSQSPSNKVTEKGKDVELRCDPISGHTALYWYRQSLGQGLEFLIYFQGNSAPDKSGLPSDRFSAERTGGSVSTLTIQRTQQEDSAVYLCASSLPGLAGGSYNEQFFGPGTRLTVL.

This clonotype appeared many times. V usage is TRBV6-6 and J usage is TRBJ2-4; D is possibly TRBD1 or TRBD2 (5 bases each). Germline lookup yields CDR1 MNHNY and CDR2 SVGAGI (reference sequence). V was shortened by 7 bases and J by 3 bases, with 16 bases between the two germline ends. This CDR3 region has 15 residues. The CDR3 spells CASIGVRGGKNIQYF. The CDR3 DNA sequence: TGTGCCAGCATTGGGGTTCGGGGCGGCAAAAACATTCAGTACTTC.

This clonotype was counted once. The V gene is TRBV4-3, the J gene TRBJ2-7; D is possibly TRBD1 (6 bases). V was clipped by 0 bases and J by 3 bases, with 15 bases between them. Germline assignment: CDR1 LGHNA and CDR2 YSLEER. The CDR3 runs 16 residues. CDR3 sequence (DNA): TGCGCCAGCAGCCAAGATCCGCTTACAGGGCTCTACGAGCAGTACTTC. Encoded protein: CASSQDPLTGLYEQYF.

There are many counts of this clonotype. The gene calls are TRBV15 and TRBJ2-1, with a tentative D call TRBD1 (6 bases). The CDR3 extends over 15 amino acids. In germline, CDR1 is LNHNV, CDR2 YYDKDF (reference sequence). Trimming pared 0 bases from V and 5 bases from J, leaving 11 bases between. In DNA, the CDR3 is TGTGCCACCAGCAGAGATTCACAGGGCGACAATGAGCAGTTCTTC. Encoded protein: CATSRDSQGDNEQFF.

CDR3 sequence: CASSLGRGPGTDTQYF. In nucleotides, the CDR3 is TGCGCCAGCAGCTTGGGACGGGGACCAGGCACAGATACGCAGTATTTT. The chain has TRBV5-1 and TRBJ2-3; TRBD1 or TRBD2 may be the D gene (5 bases each). V shed 0 bases and J shed 1 base, with 12 bases lying between them. Looked up from germline, CDR1 is SGHRS and CDR2 is YFSETQ. There are 16 residues in the CDR3.

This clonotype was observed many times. CDR3 DNA: TGTGCCAGCAGTCCCCCAACTAGGGTTCCAAACATTCAGTACTTC. Translation gives CASSPPTRVPNIQYF. The J gene is TRBJ2-4, the V gene TRBV12-3 or TRBV12-4, with D tentatively TRBD2 (5 bases). V lost 5 bases and J 6 bases, leaving 17 bases between the germline ends. The CDR3 covers 15 residues.

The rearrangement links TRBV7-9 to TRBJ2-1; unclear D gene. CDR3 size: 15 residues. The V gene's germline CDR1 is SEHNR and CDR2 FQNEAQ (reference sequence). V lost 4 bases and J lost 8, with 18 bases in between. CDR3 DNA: TGTGCCAGCAGCTCGGCTTCGGTGGTGGGCTATGAGCAGTTCTTC. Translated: CASSSASVVGYEQFF.

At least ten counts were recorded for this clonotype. In nucleotides, the CDR3 is TGTGCCAGTAGTCAGCGTCGGACAGGGGCGCGGAACACTGAAGCTTTCTTT. Residues: CASSQRRTGARNTEAFF. V gene TRBV19 combines with J gene TRBJ1-1; TRBD1 matches at 9 bases. Germline values: CDR1 LNHDA, CDR2 SQIVND (reference sequence). V trimming: 5 bases; J trimming: 1 base; junction bases outside the gene matches: 11. The CDR3 has 17 amino acids. Full variable domain (remainder filled in from reference TRBV19 and TRBJ1-1): DGGITQSPKYLFRKEGQNVTLSCEQNLNHDAMYWYRQDPGQGLRLIYYSQIVNDFQKGDIAEGYSVSREKKESFPLTVTSAQKNPTAFYLCASSQRRTGARNTEAFFGQGTRLTVV.

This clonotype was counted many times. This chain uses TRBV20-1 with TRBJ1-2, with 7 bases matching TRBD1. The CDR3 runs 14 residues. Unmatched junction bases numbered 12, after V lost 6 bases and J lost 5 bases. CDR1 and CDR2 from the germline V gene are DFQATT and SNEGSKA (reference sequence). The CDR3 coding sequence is TGCAGTGCCCCCTTAGAGACAGGGCCATATGGCTACACCTTC. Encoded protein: CSAPLETGPYGYTF.

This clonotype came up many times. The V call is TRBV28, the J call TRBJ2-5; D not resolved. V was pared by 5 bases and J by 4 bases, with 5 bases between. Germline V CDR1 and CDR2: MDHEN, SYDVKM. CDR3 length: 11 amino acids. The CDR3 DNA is TGTGCCAGCAGTAGTCCAGAGACCCAGTACTTC. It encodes CASSSPETQYF.

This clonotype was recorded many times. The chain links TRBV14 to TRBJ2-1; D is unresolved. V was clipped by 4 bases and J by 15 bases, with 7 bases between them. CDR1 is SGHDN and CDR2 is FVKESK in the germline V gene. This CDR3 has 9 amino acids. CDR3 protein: CASSPRTFF. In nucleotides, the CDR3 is TGTGCCAGCAGCCCTAGGACGTTCTTC.

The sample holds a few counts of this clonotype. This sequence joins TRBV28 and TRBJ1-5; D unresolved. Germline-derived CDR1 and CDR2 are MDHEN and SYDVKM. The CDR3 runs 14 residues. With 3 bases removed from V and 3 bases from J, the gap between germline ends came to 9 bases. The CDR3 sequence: CASSFGPLNQPQHF. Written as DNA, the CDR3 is TGTGCCAGCAGTTTTGGCCCTCTCAATCAGCCCCAGCATTTT.